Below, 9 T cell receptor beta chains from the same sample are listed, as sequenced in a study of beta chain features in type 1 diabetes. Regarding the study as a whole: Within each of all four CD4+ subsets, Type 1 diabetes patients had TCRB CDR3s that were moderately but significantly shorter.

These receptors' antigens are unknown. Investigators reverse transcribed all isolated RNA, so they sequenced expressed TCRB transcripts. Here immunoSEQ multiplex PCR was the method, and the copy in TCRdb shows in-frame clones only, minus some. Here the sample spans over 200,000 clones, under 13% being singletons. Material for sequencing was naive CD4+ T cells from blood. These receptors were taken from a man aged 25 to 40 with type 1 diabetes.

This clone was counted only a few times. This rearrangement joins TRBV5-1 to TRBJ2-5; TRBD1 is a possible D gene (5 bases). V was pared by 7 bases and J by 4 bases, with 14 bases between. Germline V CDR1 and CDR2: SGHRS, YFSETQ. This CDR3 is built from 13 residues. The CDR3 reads CASLKGVGETQYF. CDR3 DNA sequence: TGCGCCAGCCTCAAAGGGGTCGGAGAGACCCAGTACTTC.

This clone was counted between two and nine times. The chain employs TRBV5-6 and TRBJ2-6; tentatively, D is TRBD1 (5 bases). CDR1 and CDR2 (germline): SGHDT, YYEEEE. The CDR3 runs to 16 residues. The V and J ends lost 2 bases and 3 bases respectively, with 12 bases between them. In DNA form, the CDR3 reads TGTGCCAGCAGCTTAGGGGTATATCGTGGGGCCAACGTCCTGACTTTC. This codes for CASSLGVYRGANVLTF.

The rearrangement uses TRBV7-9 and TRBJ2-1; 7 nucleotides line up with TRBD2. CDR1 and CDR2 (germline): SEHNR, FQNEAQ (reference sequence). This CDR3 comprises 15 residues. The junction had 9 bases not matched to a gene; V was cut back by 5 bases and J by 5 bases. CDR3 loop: CASSPATGGDNEQFF. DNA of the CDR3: TGTGCCAGCAGCCCTGCAACGGGGGGAGACAATGAGCAGTTCTTC.

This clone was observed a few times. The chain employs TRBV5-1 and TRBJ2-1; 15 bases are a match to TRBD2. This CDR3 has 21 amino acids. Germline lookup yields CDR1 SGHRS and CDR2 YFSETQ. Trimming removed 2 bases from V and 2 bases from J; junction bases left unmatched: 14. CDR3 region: CASSLRPGLAGGPMTYNEQFF. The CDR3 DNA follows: TGCGCCAGCAGCTTACGGCCGGGACTAGCGGGGGGTCCGATGACCTACAATGAGCAGTTCTTC. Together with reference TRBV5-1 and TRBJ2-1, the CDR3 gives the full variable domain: KAGVTQTPRYLIKTRGQQVTLSCSPISGHRSVSWYQQTPGQGLQFLFEYFSETQRNKGNFPGRFSGRQFSNSRSEMNVSTLELGDSALYLCASSLRPGLAGGPMTYNEQFFGPGTRLTVL.

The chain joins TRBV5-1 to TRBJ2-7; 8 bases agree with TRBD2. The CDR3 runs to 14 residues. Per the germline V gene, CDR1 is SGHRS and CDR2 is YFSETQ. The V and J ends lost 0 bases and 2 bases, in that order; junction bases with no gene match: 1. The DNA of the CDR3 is TGCGCCAGCAGCTTGGAAGCGGGAGCCTACGAGCAGTACTTC. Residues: CASSLEAGAYEQYF.

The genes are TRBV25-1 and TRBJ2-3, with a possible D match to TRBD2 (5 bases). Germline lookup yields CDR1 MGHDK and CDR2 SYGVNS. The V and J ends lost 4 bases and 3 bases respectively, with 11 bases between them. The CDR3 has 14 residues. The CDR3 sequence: CASSGGSGTDTQYF. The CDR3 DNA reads TGTGCCAGCAGTGGCGGGTCAGGAACAGATACGCAGTATTTT.

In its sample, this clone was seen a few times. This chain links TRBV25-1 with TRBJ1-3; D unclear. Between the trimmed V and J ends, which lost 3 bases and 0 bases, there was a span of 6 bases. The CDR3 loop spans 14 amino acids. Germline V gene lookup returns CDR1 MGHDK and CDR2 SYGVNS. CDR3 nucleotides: TGTGCCAGCAGTGACTCGGTCTCTGGAAACACCATATATTTT. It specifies CASSDSVSGNTIYF.

The CDR3 sequence is CASSSRLTGNQPQHF. DNA for the CDR3: TGTGCCAGCAGTTCCAGGCTAACGGGCAATCAGCCCCAGCATTTT. This chain links TRBV27 with TRBJ1-5, with D unclear. CDR1 is MNHEY and CDR2 is SMNVEV in the germline V gene (reference sequence). This CDR3 has 15 amino acids. The V and J ends lost 4 bases and 2 bases respectively, with 12 bases between them.

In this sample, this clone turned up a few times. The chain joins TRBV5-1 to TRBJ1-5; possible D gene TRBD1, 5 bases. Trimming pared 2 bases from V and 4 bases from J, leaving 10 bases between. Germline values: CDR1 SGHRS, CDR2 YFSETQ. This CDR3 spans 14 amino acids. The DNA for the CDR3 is TGCGCCAGCAGCTTTACAGGTGGAAATCAGCCCCAGCATTTT. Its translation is CASSFTGGNQPQHF. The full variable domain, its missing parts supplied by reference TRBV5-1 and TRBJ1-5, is KAGVTQTPRYLIKTRGQQVTLSCSPISGHRSVSWYQQTPGQGLQFLFEYFSETQRNKGNFPGRFSGRQFSNSRSEMNVSTLELGDSALYLCASSFTGGNQPQHFGDGTRLSIL.